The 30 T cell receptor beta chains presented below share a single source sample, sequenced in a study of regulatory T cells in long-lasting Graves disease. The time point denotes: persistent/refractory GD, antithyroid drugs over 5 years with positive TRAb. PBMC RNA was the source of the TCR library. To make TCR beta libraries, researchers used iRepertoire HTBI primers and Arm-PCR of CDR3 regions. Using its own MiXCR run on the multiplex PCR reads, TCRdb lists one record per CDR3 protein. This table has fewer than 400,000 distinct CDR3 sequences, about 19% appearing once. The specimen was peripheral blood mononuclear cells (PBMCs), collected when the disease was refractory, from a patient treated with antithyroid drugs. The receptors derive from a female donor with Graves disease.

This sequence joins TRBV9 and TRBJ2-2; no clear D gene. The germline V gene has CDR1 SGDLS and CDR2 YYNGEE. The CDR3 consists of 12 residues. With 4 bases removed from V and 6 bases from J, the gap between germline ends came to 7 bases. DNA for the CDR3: TGTGCCAGCAGCACCCACTCCGGGGAGCTGTTTTTT. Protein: CASSTHSGELFF.

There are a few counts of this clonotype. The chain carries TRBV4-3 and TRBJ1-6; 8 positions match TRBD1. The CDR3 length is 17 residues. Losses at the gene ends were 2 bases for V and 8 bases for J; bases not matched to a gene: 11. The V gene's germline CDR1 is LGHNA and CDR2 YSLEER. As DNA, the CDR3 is TGCGCCAGCAGCCAAAGATCGCACAGGGGGAGGGATTCACCCCTCCACTTT. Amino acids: CASSQRSHRGRDSPLHF.

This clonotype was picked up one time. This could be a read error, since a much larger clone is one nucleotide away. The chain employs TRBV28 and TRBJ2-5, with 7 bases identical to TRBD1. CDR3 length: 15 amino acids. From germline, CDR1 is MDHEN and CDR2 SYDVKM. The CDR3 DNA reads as TGTGCCAGCAGTTTACTAGGGGGCTACCAAGAGACCCAGTGCTTC. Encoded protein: CASSLLGGYQETQCF.

Written as DNA, the CDR3 is TGTGCCAGCAGTTACTGGCGGGGAGGTAGCTACGAGCAGTACTTC. It specifies CASSYWRGGSYEQYF. This chain uses TRBV6-5 with TRBJ2-7; tentatively, D is TRBD2 (6 bases). CDR1 is MNHEY, CDR2 SVGAGI, per germline. The CDR3 runs 15 residues. V shed 1 base and J shed 3 bases, with 13 bases lying between them.

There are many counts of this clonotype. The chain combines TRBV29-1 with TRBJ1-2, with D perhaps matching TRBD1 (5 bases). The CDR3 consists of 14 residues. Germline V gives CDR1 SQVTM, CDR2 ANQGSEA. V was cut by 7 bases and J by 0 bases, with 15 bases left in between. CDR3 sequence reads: CSARGTLANYGYTF. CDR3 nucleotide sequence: TGCAGCGCCCGGGGGACGTTAGCTAACTATGGCTACACCTTC.

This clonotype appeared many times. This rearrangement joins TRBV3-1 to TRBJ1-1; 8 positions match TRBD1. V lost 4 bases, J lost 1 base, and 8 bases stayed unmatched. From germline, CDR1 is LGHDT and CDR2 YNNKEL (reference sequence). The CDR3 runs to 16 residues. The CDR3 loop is CASSPRTGWGNTEAFF. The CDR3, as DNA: TGTGCCAGCAGCCCCCGGACAGGGTGGGGGAACACTGAAGCTTTCTTT.

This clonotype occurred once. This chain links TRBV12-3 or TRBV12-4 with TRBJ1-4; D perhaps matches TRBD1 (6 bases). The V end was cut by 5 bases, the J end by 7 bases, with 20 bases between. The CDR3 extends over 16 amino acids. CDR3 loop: CASSHTSPGGLEKLFF. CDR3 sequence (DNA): TGTGCCAGCAGTCACACCTCCCCGGGGGGGCTTGAAAAACTGTTTTTT.

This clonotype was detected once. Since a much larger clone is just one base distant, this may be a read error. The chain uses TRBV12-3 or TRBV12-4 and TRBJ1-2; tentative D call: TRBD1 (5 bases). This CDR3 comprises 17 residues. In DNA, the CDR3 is TGTGCCAGCGGTTTTTACGGGGGGGGGGGAAGAGACTATGGCTACACCTTC. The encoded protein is CASGFYGGGGRDYGYTF.

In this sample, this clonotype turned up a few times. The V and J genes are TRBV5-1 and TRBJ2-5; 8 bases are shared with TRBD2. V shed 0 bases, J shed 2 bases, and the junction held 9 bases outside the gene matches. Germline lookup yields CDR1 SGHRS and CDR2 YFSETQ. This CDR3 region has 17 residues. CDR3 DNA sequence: TGCGCCAGCAGCTTGGCCACGGCTAGCGGGTTTCAAGAGACCCAGTACTTC. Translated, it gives CASSLATASGFQETQYF.

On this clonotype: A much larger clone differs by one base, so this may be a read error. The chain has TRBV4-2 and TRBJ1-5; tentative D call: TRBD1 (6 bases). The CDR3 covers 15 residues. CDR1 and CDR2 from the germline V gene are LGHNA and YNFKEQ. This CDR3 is CVSSQPGDSNQPQHF. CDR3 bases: TGTGTCAGCAGCCAGCCAGGGGATAGCAATCAGCCCCAGCATTTT.

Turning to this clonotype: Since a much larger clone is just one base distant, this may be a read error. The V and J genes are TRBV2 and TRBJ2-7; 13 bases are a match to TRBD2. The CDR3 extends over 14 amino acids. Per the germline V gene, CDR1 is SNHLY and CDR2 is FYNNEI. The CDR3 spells CASTKGLAGDEQCF. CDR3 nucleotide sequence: TGTGCCAGCACCAAAGGACTAGCGGGGGACGAGCAGTGCTTC.

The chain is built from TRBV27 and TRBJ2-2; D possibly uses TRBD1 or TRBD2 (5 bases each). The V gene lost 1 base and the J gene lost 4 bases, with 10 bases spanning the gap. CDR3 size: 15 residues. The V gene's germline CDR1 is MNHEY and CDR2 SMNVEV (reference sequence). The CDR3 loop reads CASSLLDSGTGELFF. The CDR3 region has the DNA TGTGCCAGCAGTTTATTAGACAGCGGCACCGGGGAGCTGTTTTTT.

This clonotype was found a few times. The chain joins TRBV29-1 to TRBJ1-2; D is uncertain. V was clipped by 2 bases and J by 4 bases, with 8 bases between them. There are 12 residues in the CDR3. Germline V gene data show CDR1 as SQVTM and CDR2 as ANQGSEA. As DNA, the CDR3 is TGCAGCGTTGAAAACAGAGGCTATGGCTACACCTTC. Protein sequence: CSVENRGYGYTF.

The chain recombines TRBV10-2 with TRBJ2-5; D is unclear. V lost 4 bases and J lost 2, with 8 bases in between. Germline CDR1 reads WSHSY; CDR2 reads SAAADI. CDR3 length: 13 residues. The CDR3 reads CASSGSRQETQYF. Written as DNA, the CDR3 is TGCGCCAGCAGTGGTTCGCGTCAAGAGACCCAGTACTTC.

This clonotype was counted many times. CDR3: CASSVGTINEQYF. In nucleotides, the CDR3 is TGTGCCAGCAGCGTCGGGACTATCAACGAGCAGTACTTC. This chain uses TRBV7-9 with TRBJ2-7, with 7 nucleotides matching TRBD2. V was clipped by 5 bases and J by 5 bases; unmatched bases: 6. CDR1 is SEHNR and CDR2 is FQNEAQ in the germline V gene (reference sequence). CDR3 length: 13 amino acids.

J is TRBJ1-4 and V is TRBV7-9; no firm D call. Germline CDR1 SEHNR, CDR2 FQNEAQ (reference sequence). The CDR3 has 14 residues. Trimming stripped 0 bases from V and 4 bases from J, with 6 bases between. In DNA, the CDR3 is TGTGCCAGCAGCTTAGCCAGTATTAATGAAAAACTGTTTTTT. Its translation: CASSLASINEKLFF.

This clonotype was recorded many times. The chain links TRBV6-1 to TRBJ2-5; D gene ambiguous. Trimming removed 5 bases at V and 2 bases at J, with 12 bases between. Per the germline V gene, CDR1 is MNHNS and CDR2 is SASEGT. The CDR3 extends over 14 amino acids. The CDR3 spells CASSPRQAQETQYF. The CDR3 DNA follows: TGTGCCAGCAGTCCACGACAAGCACAAGAGACCCAGTACTTC.

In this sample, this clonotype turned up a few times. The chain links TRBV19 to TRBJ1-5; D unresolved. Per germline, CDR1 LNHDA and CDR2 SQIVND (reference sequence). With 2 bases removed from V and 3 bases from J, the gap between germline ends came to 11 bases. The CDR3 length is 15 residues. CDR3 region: CASSITGNPNQPQHF. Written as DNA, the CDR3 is TGTGCCAGTAGTATAACTGGTAATCCCAATCAGCCCCAGCATTTT.

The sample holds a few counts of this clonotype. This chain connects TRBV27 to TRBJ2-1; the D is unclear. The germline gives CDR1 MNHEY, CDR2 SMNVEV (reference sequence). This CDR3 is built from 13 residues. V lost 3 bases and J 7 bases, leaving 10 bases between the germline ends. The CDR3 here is CASSLYDENEQFF. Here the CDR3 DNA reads TGTGCCAGCAGTTTGTATGATGAAAATGAGCAGTTCTTC.

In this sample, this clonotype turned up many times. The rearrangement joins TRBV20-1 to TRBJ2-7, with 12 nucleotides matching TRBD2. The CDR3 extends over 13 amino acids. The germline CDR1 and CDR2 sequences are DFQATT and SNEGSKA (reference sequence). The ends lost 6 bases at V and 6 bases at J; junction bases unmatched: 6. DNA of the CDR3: TGCAGTGCGGCCAGGACTAGCGGGATCGAGCAGTACTTC. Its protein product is CSAARTSGIEQYF.

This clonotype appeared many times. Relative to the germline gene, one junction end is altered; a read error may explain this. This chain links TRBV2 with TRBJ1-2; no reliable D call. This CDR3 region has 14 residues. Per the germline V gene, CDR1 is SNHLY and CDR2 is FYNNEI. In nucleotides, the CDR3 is TGTGCCAGCAGGGAAGATACCAGGCACTATGGCTACACCTTC. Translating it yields CASREDTRHYGYTF.

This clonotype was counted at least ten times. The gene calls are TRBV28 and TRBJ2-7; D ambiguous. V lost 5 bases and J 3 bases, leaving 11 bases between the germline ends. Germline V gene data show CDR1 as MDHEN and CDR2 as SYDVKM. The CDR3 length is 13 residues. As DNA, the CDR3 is TGTGCCAGCAGTCATACAGTACACTACGAGCAGTACTTC. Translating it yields CASSHTVHYEQYF.

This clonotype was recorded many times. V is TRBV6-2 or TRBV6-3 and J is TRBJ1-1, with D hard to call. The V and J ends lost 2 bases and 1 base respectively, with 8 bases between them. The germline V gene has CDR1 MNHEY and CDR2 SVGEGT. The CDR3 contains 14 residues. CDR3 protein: CASSYGQKNTEAFF. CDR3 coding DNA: TGTGCCAGCAGTTACGGGCAAAAGAACACTGAAGCTTTCTTT.

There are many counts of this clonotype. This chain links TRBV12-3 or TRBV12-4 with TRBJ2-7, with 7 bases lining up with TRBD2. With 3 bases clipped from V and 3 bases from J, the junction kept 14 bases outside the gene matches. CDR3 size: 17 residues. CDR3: CASSFSQLAAYDYEQYF. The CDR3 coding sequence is TGTGCCAGCAGTTTTAGCCAGCTAGCGGCGTACGACTACGAGCAGTACTTC.

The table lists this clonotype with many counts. The CDR3 sequence: CASSLTGDPYNSPLHF. CDR3 sequence (DNA): TGTGCCAGCAGCTTAACCGGGGACCCCTATAATTCACCCCTCCACTTT. This sequence joins TRBV11-2 and TRBJ1-6; D may be TRBD1 (5 bases). Trimming took 2 bases from V and 2 from J, leaving 10 bases between them. The length of the CDR3 is 16 residues. Germline V CDR1 and CDR2: SGHAT, FQNNGV.

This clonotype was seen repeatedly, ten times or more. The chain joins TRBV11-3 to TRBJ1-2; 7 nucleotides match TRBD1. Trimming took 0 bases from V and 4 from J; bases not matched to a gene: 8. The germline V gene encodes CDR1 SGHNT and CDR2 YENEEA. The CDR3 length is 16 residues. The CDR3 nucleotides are TGTGCCAGCAGCTTAGAGGGACAGAGAGCGGTCTATGGCTACACCTTC. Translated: CASSLEGQRAVYGYTF.

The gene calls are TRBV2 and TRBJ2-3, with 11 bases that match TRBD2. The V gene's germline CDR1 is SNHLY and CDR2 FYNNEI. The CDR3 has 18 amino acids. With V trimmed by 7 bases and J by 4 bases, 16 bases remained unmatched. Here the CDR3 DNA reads TGTGCCAGCATATGGCCACCTACTAGCGGGAGTTCCCCAGATACGCAGTATTTT. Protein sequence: CASIWPPTSGSSPDTQYF.

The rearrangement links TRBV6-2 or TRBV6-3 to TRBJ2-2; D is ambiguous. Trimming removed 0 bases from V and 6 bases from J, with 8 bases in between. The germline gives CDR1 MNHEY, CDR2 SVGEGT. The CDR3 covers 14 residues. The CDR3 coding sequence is TGTGCCAGCAGTTACTCGAGAGTTTCCGGGGAGCTGTTTTTT. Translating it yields CASSYSRVSGELFF.

This CDR3 reads CASSQDRGNHEQYF. DNA for the CDR3: TGCGCCAGCAGCCAAGATCGAGGGAACCACGAGCAGTACTTC. The genes are TRBV4-1 and TRBJ2-7, with D perhaps matching TRBD2 (5 bases). The CDR3 loop spans 14 amino acids. Germline V CDR1 and CDR2: MGHRA, YSYEKL. With 0 bases removed from V and 5 bases from J, the gap between germline ends came to 11 bases.

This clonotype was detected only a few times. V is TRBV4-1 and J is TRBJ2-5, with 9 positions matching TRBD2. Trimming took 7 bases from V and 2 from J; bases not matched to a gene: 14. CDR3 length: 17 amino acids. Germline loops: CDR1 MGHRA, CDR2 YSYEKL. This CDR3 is CASNLGPLAGHQETQYF. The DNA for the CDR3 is TGCGCCAGCAACCTGGGCCCCCTAGCGGGACATCAAGAGACCCAGTACTTC.